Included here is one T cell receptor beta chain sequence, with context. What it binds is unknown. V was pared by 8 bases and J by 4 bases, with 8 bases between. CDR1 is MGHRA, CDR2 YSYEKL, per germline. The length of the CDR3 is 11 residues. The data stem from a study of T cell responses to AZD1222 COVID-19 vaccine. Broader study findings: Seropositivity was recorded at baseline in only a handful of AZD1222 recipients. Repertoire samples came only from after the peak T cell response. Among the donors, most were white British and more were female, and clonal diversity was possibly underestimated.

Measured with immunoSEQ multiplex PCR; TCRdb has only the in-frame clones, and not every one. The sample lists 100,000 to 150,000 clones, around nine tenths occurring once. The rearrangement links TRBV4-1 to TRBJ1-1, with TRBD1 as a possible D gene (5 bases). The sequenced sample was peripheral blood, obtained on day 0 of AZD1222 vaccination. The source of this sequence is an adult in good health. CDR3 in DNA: TGCGCCAGCTTGAGGGGCACTGAAGCTTTCTTT. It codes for CASLRGTEAFF.